This TCR beta chain comes out of a study of cytomegalovirus exposure and HLA in healthy donors. Study overall: Early released data had 65 million to 100 million unique TCRs, all coming from HLA-typed donors.

The V and J ends lost 1 base and 5 bases, in that order; junction bases with no gene match: 9. Germline CDR1 and CDR2: LGHNT and FRNRAP. The CDR3 spans 17 residues. Amplification used 60 Vbeta primers and 13 Jbeta primers. Sequencing used immunoSEQ multiplex PCR; TCRdb keeps in-frame clones, though not all of them. The listing contains approximately 110,000 clones. The clonotype comes from a man in his late teens or twenties in good health and CMV-seronegative. The specimen sequenced was PBMCs. The chain joins TRBV12-5 to TRBJ1-3; TRBD1 matches 9 bases. The CDR3 DNA sequence: TGTGCTAGTGGTTTGGGGTCCGGGACAGGGTTGAGAAACACCATATATTTT. This gives the protein CASGLGSGTGLRNTIYF.